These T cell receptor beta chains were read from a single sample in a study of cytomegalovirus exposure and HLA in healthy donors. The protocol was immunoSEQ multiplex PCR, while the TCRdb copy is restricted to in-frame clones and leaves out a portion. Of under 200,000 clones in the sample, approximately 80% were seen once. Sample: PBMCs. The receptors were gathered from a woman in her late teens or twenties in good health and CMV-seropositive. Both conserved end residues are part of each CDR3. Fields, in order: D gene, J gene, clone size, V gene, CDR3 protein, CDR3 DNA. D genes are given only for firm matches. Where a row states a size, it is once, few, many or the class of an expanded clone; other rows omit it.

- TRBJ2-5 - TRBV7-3 CASSLRLQETQYF TGTGCCAGCAGCTTGAGGCTTCAAGAGACCCAGTACTTC
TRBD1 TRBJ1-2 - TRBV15 CATSRKGANYGYTF TGTGCCACCAGCAGAAAGGGGGCGAACTACGGCTACACCTTC
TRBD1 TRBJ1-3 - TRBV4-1 CASSLFTGVSGNTIYF TGCGCCAGCAGCCTTTTCACAGGGGTGTCCGGAAACACCATATATTTT
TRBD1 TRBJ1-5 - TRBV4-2 CASSQLTGTAPQPQHF TGTGCCAGCAGCCAATTGACCGGGACAGCTCCTCAGCCCCAGCATTTT
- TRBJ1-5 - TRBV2 CASRSQHRGNQPQHF TGTGCCAGCAGGTCACAGCACAGGGGCAATCAGCCCCAGCATTTT
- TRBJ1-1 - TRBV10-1 CASSATGGVTEAFF TGCGCCAGCAGTGCTACAGGCGGCGTCACTGAAGCTTTCTTT
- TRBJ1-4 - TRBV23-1 CASSQLSPGRLFF TGCGCCAGCAGTCAATTGAGCCCTGGGAGACTGTTTTTT
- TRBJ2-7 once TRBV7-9 CASSLAGQYYEQYF TGTGCCAGCAGCTTGGCGGGACAGTACTACGAGCAGTACTTC
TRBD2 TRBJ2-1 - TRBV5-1 CASSLAGGREQFF TGCGCCAGCAGCCTAGCGGGGGGACGTGAGCAGTTCTTC
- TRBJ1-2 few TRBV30 CAWSTLTHGYTF TGTGCCTGGAGCACATTAACACATGGCTACACCTTC